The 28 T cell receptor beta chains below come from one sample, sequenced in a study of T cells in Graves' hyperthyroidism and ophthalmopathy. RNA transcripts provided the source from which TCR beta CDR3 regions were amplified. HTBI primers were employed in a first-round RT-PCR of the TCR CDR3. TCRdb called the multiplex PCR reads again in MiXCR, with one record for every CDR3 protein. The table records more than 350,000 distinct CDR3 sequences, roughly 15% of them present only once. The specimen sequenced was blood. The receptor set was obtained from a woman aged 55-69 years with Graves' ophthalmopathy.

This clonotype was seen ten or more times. CDR3 in DNA: TGTGCCAGCAGTTACCGGCTGGGGACGGACACAGATACGCAGTATTTT. Its translation: CASSYRLGTDTDTQYF. V usage is TRBV6-5 and J usage is TRBJ2-3, with D perhaps being TRBD1 or TRBD2 (5 bases each). V lost 2 bases and J 2 bases, leaving 14 bases between the germline ends. Germline assignment: CDR1 MNHEY and CDR2 SVGAGI. CDR3 length: 16 residues.

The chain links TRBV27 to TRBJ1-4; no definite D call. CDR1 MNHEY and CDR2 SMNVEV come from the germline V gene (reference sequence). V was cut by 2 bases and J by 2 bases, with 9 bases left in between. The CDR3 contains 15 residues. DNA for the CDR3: TGTGCCAGCAGTTTAGTCCCGGGGACTAATGAAAAACTGTTTTTT. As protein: CASSLVPGTNEKLFF.

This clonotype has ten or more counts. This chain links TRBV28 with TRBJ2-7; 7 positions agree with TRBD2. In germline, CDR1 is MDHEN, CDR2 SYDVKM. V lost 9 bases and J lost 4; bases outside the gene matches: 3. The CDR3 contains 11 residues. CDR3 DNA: TGTGCCAGTTGGGGGGGTTACGAGCAGTACTTC. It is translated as CASWGGYEQYF.

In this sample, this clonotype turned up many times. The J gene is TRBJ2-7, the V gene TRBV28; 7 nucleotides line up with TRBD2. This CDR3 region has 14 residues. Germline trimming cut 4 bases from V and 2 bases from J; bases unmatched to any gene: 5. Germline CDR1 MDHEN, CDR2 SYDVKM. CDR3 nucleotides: TGTGCCAGCAGTTCATCGGGAGGACCCTACGAGCAGTACTTC. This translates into CASSSSGGPYEQYF.

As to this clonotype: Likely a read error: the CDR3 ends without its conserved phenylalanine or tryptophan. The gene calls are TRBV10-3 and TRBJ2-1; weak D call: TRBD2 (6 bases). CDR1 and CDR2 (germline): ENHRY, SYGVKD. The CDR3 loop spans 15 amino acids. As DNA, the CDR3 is TGTGCCTTCAGTGAATCGGACTATTCCTACAATGAGCAGTTCCTC. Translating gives CAFSESDYSYNEQFL.

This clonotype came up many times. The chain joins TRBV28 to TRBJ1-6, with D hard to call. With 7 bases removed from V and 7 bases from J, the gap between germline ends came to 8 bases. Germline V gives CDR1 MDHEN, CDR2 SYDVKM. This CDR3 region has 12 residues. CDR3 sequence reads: CASNAGNSPLHF. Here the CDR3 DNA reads TGTGCCAGCAATGCCGGGAATTCACCCCTCCACTTT. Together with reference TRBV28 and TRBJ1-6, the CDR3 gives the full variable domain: DVKVTQSSRYLVKRTGEKVFLECVQDMDHENMFWYRQDPGLGLRLIYFSYDVKMKEKGDIPEGYSVSREKKERFSLILESASTNQTSMYLCASNAGNSPLHFGNGTRLTVT.

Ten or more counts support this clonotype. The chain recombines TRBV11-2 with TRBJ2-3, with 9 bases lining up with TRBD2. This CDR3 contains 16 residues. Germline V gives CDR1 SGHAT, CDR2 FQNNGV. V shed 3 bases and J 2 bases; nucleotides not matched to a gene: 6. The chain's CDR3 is CASSLGASGNTDTQYF. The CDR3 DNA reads TGTGCCAGCAGCTTGGGGGCTAGCGGGAACACAGATACGCAGTATTTT.

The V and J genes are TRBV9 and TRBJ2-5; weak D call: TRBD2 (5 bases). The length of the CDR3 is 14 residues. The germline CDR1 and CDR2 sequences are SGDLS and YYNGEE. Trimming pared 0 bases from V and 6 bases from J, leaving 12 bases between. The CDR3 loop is CASSVAASGQTQYF. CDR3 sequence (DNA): TGTGCCAGCAGCGTAGCGGCAAGCGGCCAGACCCAGTACTTC.

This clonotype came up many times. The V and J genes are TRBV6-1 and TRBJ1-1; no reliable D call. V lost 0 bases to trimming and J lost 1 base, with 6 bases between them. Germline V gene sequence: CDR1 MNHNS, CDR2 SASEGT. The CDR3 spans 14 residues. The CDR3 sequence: CASSEAGGNTEAFF. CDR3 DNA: TGTGCCAGCAGTGAAGCAGGAGGGAACACTGAAGCTTTCTTT.

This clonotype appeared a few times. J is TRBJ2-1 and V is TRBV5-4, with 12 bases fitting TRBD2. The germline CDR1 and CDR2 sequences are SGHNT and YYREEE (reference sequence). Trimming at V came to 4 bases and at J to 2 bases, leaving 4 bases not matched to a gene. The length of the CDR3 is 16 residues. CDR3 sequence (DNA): TGTGCCAGCAGCAGGGGACTAGCGGGTACCTACAATGAGCAGTTCTTC. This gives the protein CASSRGLAGTYNEQFF.

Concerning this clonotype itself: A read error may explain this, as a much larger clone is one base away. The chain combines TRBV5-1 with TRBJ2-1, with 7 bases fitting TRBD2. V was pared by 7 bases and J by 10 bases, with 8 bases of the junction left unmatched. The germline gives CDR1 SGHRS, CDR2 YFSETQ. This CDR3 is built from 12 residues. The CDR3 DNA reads TGCGCCAGCTTCCCGATTAGCGGGGAGCAGTTCTTC. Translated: CASFPISGEQFF.

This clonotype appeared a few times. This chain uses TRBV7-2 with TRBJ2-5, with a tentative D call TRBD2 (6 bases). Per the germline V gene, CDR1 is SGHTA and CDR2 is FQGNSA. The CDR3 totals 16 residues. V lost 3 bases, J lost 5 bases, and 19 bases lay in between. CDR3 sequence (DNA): TGTGCCAGCAGCTTTAGTAGGGCCGGGGGTAGGGAGACCCAGTACTTC. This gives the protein CASSFSRAGGRETQYF.

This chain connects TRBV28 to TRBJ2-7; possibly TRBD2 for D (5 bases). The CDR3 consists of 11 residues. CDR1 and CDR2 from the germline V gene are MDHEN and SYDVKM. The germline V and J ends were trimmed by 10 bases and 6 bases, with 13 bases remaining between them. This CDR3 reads CATSDGVEQYF. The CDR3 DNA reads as TGTGCCACCTCCGACGGGGTCGAGCAGTACTTC.

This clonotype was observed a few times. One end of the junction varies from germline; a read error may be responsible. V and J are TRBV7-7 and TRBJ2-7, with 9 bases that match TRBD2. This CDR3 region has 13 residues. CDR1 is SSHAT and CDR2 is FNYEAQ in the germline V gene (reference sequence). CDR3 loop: CASSLLAGTEQYF. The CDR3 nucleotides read TGTGCTAGCAGCCTCCTAGCGGGAACTGAGCAGTACTTC.

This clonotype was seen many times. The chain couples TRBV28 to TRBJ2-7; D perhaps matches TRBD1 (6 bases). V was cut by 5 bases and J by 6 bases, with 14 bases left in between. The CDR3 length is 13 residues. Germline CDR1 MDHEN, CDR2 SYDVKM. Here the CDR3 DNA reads TGTGCCAGCAGTGAAGGCAGGGGACCCGAGCAGTACTTC. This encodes CASSEGRGPEQYF.

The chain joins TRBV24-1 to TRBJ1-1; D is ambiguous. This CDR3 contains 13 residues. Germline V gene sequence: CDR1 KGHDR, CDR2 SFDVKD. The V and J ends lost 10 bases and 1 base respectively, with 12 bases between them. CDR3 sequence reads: CATESAENTEAFF. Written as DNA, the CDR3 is TGTGCCACAGAGTCAGCTGAGAACACTGAAGCTTTCTTT.

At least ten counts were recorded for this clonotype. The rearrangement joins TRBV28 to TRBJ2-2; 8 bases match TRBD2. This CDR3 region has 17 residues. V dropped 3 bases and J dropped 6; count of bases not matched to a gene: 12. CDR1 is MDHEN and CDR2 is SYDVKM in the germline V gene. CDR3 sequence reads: CASSLYRREALPGELFF. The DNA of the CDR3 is TGTGCCAGCAGTTTGTACCGGCGGGAGGCCTTACCCGGGGAGCTGTTTTTT.

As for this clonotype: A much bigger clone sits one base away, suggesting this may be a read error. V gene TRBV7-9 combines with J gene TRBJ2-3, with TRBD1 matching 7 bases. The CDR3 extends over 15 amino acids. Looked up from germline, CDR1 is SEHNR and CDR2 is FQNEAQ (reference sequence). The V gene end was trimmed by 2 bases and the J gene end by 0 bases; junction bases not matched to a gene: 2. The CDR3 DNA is TGTGCCAGCAGCTTAACAGGGGTTAGCACAGATACGCAGTATTTT. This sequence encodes CASSLTGVSTDTQYF.

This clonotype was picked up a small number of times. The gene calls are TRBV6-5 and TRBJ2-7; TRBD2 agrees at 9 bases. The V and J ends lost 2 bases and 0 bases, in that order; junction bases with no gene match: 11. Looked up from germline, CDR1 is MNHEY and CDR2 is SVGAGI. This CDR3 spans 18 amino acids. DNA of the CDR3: TGTGCCAGCAGTTACGAAGTTAGCGGGAGACGTCCCTCCTACGAGCAGTACTTC. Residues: CASSYEVSGRRPSYEQYF.

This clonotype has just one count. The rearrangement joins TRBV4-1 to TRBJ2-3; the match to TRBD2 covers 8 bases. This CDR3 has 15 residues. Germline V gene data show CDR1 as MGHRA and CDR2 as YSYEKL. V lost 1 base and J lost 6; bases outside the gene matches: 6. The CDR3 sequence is CASSQGTSRDDTQYF. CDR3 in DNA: TGCGCCAGCAGCCAAGGGACTAGCCGGGATGATACGCAGTATTTT.

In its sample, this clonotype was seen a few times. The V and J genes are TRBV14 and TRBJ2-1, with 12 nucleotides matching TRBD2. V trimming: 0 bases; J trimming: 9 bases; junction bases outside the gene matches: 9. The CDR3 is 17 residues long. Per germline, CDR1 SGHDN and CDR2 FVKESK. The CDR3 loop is CASSQDRASGRASEQFF. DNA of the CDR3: TGTGCCAGCAGCCAAGATCGGGCTAGCGGGAGGGCCAGTGAGCAGTTCTTC.

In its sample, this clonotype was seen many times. The CDR3 DNA follows: TGTGCCAGCAGCTTCAGGGGACCAGATACGCAGTATTTT. Translated, it gives CASSFRGPDTQYF. The chain carries TRBV7-3 and TRBJ2-3; possible D gene TRBD1, 6 bases. The V end lost 3 bases, the J end lost 4 bases, and 8 bases lay between the germline ends. The CDR3 is 13 amino acids. The germline V gene has CDR1 SGHTA and CDR2 FQGTGA.

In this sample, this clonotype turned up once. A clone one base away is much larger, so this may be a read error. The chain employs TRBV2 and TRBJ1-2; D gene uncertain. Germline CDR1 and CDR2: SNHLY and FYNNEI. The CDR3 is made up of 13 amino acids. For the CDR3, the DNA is TGTGCCAGCAGACCCGGGCCCTCAGGCGGCTACGCCTTC. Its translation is CASRPGPSGGYAF.

CDR3 region: CASSFDPPNTGELFF. In DNA form, the CDR3 reads TGTGCCAGCAGTTTCGACCCACCGAACACCGGGGAGCTGTTTTTT. The chain recombines TRBV12-3 or TRBV12-4 with TRBJ2-2, with unresolved D. V shed 3 bases and J shed 0 bases, with 8 bases lying between them. The CDR3 consists of 15 residues.

The DNA for the CDR3 is TGTGCCAGCAGTTTACGAGACGGCACCGGGGAGCTGTTTTTT. Protein: CASSLRDGTGELFF. The chain has TRBV28 and TRBJ2-2; D remains ambiguous. CDR1 and CDR2 (germline): MDHEN, SYDVKM. Trimming removed 2 bases from V and 4 bases from J, with 8 bases in between. The CDR3 contains 14 residues.

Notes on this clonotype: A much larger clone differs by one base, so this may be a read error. In DNA form, the CDR3 reads TGTGCCAGCAGTAGAACAGGGGGTAGCACTGAAGCTTTCTTT. This sequence encodes CASSRTGGSTEAFF. The chain uses TRBV28 and TRBJ1-1; 8 bases line up with TRBD1. CDR1 is MDHEN, CDR2 SYDVKM, per germline. CDR3 length equals 14 residues. The V gene end was trimmed by 5 bases and the J gene end by 4 bases; junction bases not matched to a gene: 6.

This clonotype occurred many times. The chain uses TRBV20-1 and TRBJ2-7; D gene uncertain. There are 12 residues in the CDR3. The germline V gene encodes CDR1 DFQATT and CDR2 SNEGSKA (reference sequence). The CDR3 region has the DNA TGCAGCGCTTTTAGGAGCTCCTACGAGCAGTACTTC. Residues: CSAFRSSYEQYF.

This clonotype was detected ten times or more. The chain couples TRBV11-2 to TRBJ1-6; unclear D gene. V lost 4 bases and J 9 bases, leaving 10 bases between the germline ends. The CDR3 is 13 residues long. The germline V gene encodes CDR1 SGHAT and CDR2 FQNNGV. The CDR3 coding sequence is TGTGCCAGCAGCTCGGGGTTTGTTTCACCCCTCCACTTT. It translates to CASSSGFVSPLHF.